The clone carrying this T cell receptor (beta chain) was recorded only once. The CDR3 has 15 residues. The V gene end was trimmed by 8 bases and the J gene end by 2 bases; junction bases not matched to a gene: 5. The V gene's germline CDR1 is MNHEY and CDR2 SVGAGI. The sample originates from a study of blood T cell repertoires in COVID-19. Across the whole study: The United States, Italy and Spain supplied acute and convalescent COVID-19 samples. Nucleic acid was either cDNA or gDNA, and it came from T cells, B-cell-depleted T cells, or PBMCs.

Per the original data handling: Nucleated cell number was recorded as an estimate derived from reference gene primer amplification. Produced via immunoSEQ multiplex PCR; TCRdb's table is partial and in-frame only. V and J calls and clone size come straight from that table; D and trimming were deduced from the DNA. The top ten clones hold 20% to 30% of a sample with tens of thousands of clones, roughly four fifths of them seen once. The sequenced sample consisted of peripheral blood. The origin of this receptor is a woman aged 55-69 years with acute or convalescent COVID-19. V gene TRBV6-5 combines with J gene TRBJ2-2; 10 nucleotides align to TRBD1. CDR3 sequence: CASLRDRGNTGELFF. For the CDR3, the DNA is TGTGCCAGCCTCCGGGACAGGGGTAACACCGGGGAGCTGTTTTTT.